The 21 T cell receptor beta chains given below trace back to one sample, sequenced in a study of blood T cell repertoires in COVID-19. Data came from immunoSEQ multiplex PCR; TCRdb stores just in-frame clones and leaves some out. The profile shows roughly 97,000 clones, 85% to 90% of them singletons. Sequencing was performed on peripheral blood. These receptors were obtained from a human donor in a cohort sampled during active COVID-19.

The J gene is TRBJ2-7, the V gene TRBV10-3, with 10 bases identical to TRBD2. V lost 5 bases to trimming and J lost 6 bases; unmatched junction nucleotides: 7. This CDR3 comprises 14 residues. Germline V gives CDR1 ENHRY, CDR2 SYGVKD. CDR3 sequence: CAISLSGGDGEQYF. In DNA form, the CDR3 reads TGTGCCATCAGTCTGAGCGGGGGGGATGGCGAGCAGTACTTC.

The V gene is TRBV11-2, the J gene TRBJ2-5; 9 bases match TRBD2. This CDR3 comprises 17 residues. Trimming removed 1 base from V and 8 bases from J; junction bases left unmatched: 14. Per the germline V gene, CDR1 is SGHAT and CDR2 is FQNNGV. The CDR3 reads CASSLGPSGGGDGTQYF. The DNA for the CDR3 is TGTGCCAGCAGCTTAGGCCCGTCGGGCGGGGGGGACGGTACCCAGTACTTC.

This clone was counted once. The CDR3 loop is CASSEAHEQYF. CDR3 coding DNA: TGTGCCAGCAGTGAGGCCCACGAGCAGTACTTC. This rearrangement joins TRBV2 to TRBJ2-7, with D unclear. V dropped 3 bases and J dropped 5 bases, with 5 bases sitting between them. The CDR3 spans 11 residues. Per the germline V gene, CDR1 is SNHLY and CDR2 is FYNNEI.

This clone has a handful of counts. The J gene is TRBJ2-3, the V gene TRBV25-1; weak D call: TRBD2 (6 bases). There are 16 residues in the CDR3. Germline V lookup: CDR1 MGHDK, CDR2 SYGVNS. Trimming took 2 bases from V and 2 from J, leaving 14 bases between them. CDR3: CASSELGDSSTDTQYF. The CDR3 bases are TGTGCCAGCAGTGAACTAGGGGACTCATCCACAGATACGCAGTATTTT.

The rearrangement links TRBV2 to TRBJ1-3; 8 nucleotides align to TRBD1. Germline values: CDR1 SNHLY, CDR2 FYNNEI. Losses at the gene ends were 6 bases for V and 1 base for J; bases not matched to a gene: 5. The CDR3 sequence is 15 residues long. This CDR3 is CASRVDRGSGNTIYF. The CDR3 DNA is TGTGCCAGCAGGGTTGACAGGGGTTCTGGAAACACCATATATTTT.

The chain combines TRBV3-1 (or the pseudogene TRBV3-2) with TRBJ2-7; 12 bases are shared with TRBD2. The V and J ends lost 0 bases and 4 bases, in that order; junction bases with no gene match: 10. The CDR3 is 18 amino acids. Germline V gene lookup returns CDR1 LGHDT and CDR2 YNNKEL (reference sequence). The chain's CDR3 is CASSQEGLAGGPGYEQYF. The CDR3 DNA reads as TGTGCCAGCAGCCAAGAGGGGCTAGCGGGAGGGCCAGGGTACGAGCAGTACTTC.

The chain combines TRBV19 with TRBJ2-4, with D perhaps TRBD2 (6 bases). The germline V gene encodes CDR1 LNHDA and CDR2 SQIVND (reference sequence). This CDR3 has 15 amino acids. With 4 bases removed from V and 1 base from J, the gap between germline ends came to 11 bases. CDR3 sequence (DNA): TGTGCCAGTAGTAAACCTAGCGACGCCAAAAACATTCAGTACTTC. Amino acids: CASSKPSDAKNIQYF. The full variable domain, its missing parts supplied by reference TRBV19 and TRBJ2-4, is DGGITQSPKYLFRKEGQNVTLSCEQNLNHDAMYWYRQDPGQGLRLIYYSQIVNDFQKGDIAEGYSVSREKKESFPLTVTSAQKNPTAFYLCASSKPSDAKNIQYFGAGTRLSVL.

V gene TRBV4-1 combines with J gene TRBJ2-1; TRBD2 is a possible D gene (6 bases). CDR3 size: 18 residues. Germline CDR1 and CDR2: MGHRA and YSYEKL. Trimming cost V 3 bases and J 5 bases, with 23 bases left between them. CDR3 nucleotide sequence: TGCGCCAGCAGCCAGCCTGGCGGGGTGGAGCGGGCTCACAATGAGCAGTTCTTC. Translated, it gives CASSQPGGVERAHNEQFF.

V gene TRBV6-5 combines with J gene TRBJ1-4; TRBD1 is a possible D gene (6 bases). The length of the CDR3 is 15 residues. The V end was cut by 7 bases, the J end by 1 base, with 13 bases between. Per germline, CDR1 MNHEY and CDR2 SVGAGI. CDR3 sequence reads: CASTNVRGTNEKLFF. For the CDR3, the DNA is TGTGCCAGCACCAATGTCAGGGGAACTAATGAAAAACTGTTTTTT.

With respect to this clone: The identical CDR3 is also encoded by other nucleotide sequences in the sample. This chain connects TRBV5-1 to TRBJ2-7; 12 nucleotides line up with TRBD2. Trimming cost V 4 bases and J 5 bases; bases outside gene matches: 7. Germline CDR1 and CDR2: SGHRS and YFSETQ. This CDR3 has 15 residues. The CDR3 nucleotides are TGCGCCAGCAGCAAACTAGCGGGGGGTGGCCACGAGCAGTACTTC. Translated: CASSKLAGGGHEQYF.

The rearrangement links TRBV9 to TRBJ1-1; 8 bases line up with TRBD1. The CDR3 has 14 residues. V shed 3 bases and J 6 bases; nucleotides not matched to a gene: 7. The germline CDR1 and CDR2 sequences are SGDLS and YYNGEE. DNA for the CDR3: TGTGCCAGCAGCGCGATGCAGGGGGCATCTGAAGCTTTCTTT. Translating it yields CASSAMQGASEAFF. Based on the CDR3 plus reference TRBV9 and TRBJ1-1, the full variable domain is DSGVTQTPKHLITATGQRVTLRCSPRSGDLSVYWYQQSLDQGLQFLIQYYNGEERAKGNILERFSAQQFPDLHSELNLSSLELGDSALYFCASSAMQGASEAFFGQGTRLTVV.

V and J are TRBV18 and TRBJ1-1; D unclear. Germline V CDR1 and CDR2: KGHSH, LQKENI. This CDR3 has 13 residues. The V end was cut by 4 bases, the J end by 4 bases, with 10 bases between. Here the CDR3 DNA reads TGTGCCAGCTCACTACAGTCAGGCACTGAAGCTTTCTTT. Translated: CASSLQSGTEAFF.

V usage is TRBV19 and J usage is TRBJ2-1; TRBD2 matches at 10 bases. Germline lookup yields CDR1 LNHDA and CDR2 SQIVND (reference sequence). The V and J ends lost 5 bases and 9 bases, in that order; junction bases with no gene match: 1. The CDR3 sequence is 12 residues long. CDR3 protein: CASSQRGGEQFF. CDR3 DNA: TGTGCCAGTAGTCAGCGGGGGGGTGAGCAGTTCTTC.

The chain's CDR3 is CASSHDRPSGNTIYF. The CDR3 DNA reads as TGTGCCAGCAGCCACGACAGACCTTCTGGAAACACCATATATTTT. This chain joins TRBV3-1 (or the pseudogene TRBV3-2) and TRBJ1-3; maybe TRBD1 (5 bases). The CDR3 is 15 amino acids. The V end was cut by 3 bases, the J end by 1 base, with 10 bases between. CDR1 is LGHDT, CDR2 YNNKEL, per germline (reference sequence).

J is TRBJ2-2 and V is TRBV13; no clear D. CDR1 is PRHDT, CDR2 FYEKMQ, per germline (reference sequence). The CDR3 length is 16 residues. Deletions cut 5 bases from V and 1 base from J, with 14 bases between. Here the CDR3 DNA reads TGTGCCAGCAGCCCTTCGTTAACAGAGAACACCGGGGAGCTGTTTTTT. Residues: CASSPSLTENTGELFF.

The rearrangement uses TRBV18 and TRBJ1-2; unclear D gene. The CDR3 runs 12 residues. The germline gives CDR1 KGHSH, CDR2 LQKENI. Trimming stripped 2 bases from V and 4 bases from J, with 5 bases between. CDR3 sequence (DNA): TGTGCCAGCTCACCATCAGGCTATGGCTACACCTTC. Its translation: CASSPSGYGYTF.

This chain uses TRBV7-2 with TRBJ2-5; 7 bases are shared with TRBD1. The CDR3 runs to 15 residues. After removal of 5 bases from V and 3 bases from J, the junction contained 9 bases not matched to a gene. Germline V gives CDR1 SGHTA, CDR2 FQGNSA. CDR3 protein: CASSGAGRGKETQYF. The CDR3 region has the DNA TGTGCCAGCAGCGGGGCCGGCAGGGGGAAAGAGACCCAGTACTTC.

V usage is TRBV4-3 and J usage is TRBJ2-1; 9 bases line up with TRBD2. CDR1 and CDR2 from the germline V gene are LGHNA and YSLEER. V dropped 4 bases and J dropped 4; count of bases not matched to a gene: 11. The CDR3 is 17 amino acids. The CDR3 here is CASSLHGGGASYNEQFF. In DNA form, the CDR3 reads TGCGCCAGCAGCCTCCATGGCGGGGGGGCGTCTTACAATGAGCAGTTCTTC.

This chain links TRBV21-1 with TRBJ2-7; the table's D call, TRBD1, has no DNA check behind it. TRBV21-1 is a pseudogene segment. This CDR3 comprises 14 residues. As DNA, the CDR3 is TGTGCCAGCAGCCCCCGGCAGGGTACCGACGAGCAGTACTTC. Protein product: CASSPRQGTDEQYF.

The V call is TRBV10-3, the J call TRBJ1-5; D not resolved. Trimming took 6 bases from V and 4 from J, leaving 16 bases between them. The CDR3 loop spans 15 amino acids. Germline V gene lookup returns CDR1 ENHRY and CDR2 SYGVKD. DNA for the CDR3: TGTGCCATCAGAGAGGGTCCCAACCTAAATCAGCCCCAGCATTTT. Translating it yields CAIREGPNLNQPQHF.

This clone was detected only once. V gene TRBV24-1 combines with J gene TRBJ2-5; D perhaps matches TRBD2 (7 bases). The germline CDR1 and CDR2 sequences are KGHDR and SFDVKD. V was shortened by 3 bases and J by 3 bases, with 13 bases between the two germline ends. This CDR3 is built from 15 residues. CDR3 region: CATSDPGEGEETQYF. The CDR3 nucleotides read TGTGCCACCAGTGATCCGGGGGAGGGGGAAGAGACCCAGTACTTC.